This T cell receptor (beta chain) was documented in a study of blood T cell repertoires in COVID-19. Overall study: Sources were T cells, B-cell-depleted T cells, or PBMCs; the material itself was cDNA or gDNA.

Profiled with immunoSEQ multiplex PCR; TCRdb holds only in-frame clones, not every one. The top ten clones hold less than 4.5% of a sample with 200,000 to 250,000 clones, 70% to 90% of them seen once. The sequence was collected from a woman in her forties with acute COVID-19. Input material: PBMCs or T cells enriched from blood (not recorded which).

Here the CDR3 DNA reads TGTGCCAGCAGCCCAAGCGGGACAATCAATAGCAATCAGCCCCAGCATTTT. As protein: CASSPSGTINSNQPQHF. V gene TRBV5-8 combines with J gene TRBJ1-5; maybe TRBD1 (6 bases). Germline V CDR1 and CDR2: SGHTS, YDEGEE. The CDR3 extends over 17 amino acids. The V and J ends lost 4 bases and 0 bases respectively, with 17 bases between them. The entire variable domain, with the rest obtained from reference TRBV5-8 and TRBJ1-5, is as follows: EAGVTQSPTHLIKTRGQQATLRCSPISGHTSVYWYQQALGLGLQFLLWYDEGEERNRGNFPPRFSGRQFPNYSSELNVNALELEDSALYLCASSPSGTINSNQPQHFGDGTRLSIL.